This entry concerns a single TCR beta chain. Its antigen is as yet unknown. This sample was taken from a study of blood T cells in healthy people across ages. Overall study results and limits: Higher diversity, along with more naive CD4+ cells, distinguished long-lived donors from aged donors.

The authors ran a second PCR of about 6 to 12 cycles using a sample-barcoded 5' primer and a J-beta primer mix. A tag from a template-switch adaptor with 12 random nucleotides marked each cDNA molecule. MiXCR, run by TCRdb on the 5' RACE reads, gives a single entry per CDR3 protein. The table shows 790,000 or so distinct CDR3 sequences, with 46% occurring only once. V lost 2 bases and J lost 7, with 10 bases in between. In germline, CDR1 is SGDLS, CDR2 YYNGEE. This CDR3 is 13 amino acids long. The clonotype was recovered from an elderly man in good health. Sequencing was performed on blood. The J gene is TRBJ2-1, the V gene TRBV9; D is ambiguous. CDR3 sequence (DNA): TGTGCCAGCAGCGTGGGCTCTGGGAATGAGCAGTTCTTC. Amino acid sequence: CASSVGSGNEQFF.